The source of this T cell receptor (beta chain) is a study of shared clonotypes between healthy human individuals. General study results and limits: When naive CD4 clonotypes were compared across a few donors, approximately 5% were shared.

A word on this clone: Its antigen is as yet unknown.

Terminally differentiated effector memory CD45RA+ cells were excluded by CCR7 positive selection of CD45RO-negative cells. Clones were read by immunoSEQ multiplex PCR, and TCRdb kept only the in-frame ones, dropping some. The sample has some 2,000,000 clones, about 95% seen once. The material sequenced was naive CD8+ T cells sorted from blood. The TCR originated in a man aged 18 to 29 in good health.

The CDR3 region has the DNA TGTGCCAGCCGCGGGGAGGGACAGGACTACAATGAGCAGTTCTTC. As protein: CASRGEGQDYNEQFF. V and J are TRBV11-2 and TRBJ2-1; the D gene is possibly TRBD1 (8 bases). Germline CDR1 and CDR2: SGHAT and FQNNGV. V lost 8 bases, J lost 3 bases, and 17 bases lay in between. The CDR3 length is 15 residues.